The 4 T cell receptor beta chains below come from one sample, sequenced in a study of control samples from healthy donors and cancer patients. The assay was immunoSEQ multiplex PCR, and TCRdb's table has in-frame clones only and misses some. The sample shows about 130,000 clones, approximately 92% of them seen only once. Source material: PBMCs. All receptors come from an elderly man with head and neck cancer.

This clone was detected once. The chain combines TRBV7-6 with TRBJ2-1; D perhaps matches TRBD1 (6 bases). The length of the CDR3 is 13 residues. V lost 6 bases and J lost 8, with 14 bases in between. Germline CDR1 and CDR2: SGHVS and FNYEAQ. CDR3 nucleotide sequence: TGTGCCAGCAGTCCTATCAGGGGCGATGAGCAGTTCTTC. Protein product: CASSPIRGDEQFF.

The gene calls are TRBV12-3 or TRBV12-4 and TRBJ1-4; no clear D gene. V was trimmed by 5 bases and J by 8 bases, leaving 12 bases between them. The CDR3 runs to 13 residues. CDR3 DNA: TGTGCCAGCAGTCCCGGACGGGCAGAAAAACTGTTTTTT. Its protein product is CASSPGRAEKLFF.

To note about this clone: Its ends do not fully match the called genes, so a read error is possible. This sequence joins TRBV4-1 and TRBJ1-6; D is ambiguous. Germline V gene sequence: CDR1 MGHRA, CDR2 YSYEKL. The CDR3 runs 12 residues. The CDR3, as DNA: TGCGCCAGCAGCCAAGATAGGACGGTCGAGGTCTTT. This codes for CASSQDRTVEVF.

This sequence joins TRBV29-1 and TRBJ1-2; tentative D call: TRBD1 (5 bases). V lost 6 bases and J 3 bases, leaving 11 bases between the germline ends. The CDR3 runs to 12 residues. The germline CDR1 and CDR2 sequences are SQVTM and ANQGSEA. The CDR3 DNA reads TGCAGCGTAGCCAGGGTTGACTATGGCTACACCTTC. Its translation: CSVARVDYGYTF.